This T cell receptor (beta chain) was recovered during a study of a mutant IDH1 vaccine in newly diagnosed glioma. About the study: Males made up about 62% and females about 40% of treated patients, whose mean age was approximately 43 years. Visit V13 took place at week 47, and visit V12 happened at week 35. Patients got radiotherapy, temozolomide, or both beforehand, and most got both.

Germline V CDR1 and CDR2: KGHSH, LQKENI. This CDR3 has 13 residues. Trimming shortened V by 3 bases and J by 8 bases, and 13 bases separated the two germline ends. Assay: immunoSEQ multiplex PCR; the TCRdb copy retains only in-frame clones and omits some. This table holds about 72,000 clones, roughly 84% found once. Time point given: week 35, safety follow-up. Topical imiquimod was applied with each vaccine dose, which held 300 ug of mutant IDH1 20-mer peptide. Each donor presented with a new WHO grade 3 or 4 astrocytoma that tested IDH1-mutant and showed ATRX loss. This clone occurred a few times. Its antigen is undetermined.

The TCR sequence derives from a man aged 18 to 35 with glioma. The gene calls are TRBV18 and TRBJ1-1, with D maybe TRBD1 (5 bases). The specimen comprised PBMCs, sampled from a glioma patient whose treatment included an IDH1 peptide vaccine. The CDR3: CASSPQTASEAFF. The CDR3 DNA reads as TGTGCCAGCTCACCCCAGACAGCCTCCGAAGCTTTCTTT.